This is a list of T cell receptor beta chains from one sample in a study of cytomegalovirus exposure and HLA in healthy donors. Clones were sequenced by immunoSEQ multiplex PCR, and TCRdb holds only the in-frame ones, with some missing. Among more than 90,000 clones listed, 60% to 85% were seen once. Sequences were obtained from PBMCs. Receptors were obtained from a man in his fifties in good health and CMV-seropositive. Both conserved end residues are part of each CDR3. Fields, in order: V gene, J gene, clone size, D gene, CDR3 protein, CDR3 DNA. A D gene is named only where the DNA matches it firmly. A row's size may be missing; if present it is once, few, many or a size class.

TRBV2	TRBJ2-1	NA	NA	CASCTRQPYNEQFF	TGTGCCAGCTGTACTCGACAGCCCTACAATGAGCAGTTCTTC
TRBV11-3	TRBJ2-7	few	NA	CASSPADRNYEQYF	TGTGCCAGCAGCCCAGCAGACAGGAACTACGAGCAGTACTTC
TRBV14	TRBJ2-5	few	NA	CASSRISGETQYF	TGTGCCAGCAGCCGAATCTCGGGAGAGACCCAGTACTTC
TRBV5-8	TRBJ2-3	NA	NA	CASIQARRVNTQYF	TGTGCCAGCATCCAGGCCCGACGTGTGAATACGCAGTATTTT
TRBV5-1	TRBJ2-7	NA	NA	CASSTEAPRYEQYF	TGCGCCAGCTCCACCGAGGCTCCTAGGTACGAGCAGTACTTC
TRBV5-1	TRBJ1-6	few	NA	CASSFGTPPQDALHF	TGCGCCAGCAGCTTCGGGACACCGCCCCAGGATGCCCTCCACTTT
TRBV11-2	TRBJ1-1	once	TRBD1	CASSRATTGQVFF	TGTGCCAGCAGCCGTGCAACGACAGGGCAGGTTTTCTTT
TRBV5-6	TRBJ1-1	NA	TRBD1	CASSLAGGLNTEAFF	TGTGCCAGCAGCCTCGCAGGGGGCTTGAACACTGAAGCTTTCTTT
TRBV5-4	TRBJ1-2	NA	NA	CATSFRGTYGYTF	TGTGCCACATCCTTTAGGGGGACCTATGGCTACACCTTC
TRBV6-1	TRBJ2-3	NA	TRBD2	CASSETSGSFGSTDTQYF	TGTGCCAGCAGTGAAACTAGCGGGAGCTTCGGTAGCACAGATACGCAGTATTTT
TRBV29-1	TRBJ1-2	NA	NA	CSVADGEGPGYTF	TGCAGCGTCGCGGACGGGGAAGGTCCGGGCTACACCTTC
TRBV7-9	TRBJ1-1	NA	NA	CASSSHSNTEAFF	TGTGCCAGCAGCTCTCACAGTAACACTGAAGCTTTCTTT
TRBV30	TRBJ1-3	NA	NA	CAWSVRAPRGAGNTIYF	TGTGCCTGGAGTGTAAGGGCCCCTCGGGGGGCTGGAAACACCATATATTTT
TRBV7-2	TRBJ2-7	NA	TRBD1	CASSFRAGTGGNEQYF	TGTGCCAGCAGCTTTAGGGCCGGGACAGGGGGCAACGAGCAGTACTTC
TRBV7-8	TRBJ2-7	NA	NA	CASSLYYEQYF	TGTGCCAGCAGCCTCTATTACGAGCAGTACTTC
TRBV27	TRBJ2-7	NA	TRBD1	CASSGTAMGKQYF	TGTGCCAGTTCCGGGACAGCGATGGGGAAGCAGTACTTC
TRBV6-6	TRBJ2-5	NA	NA	CASSYSGTVRTQYF	TGTGCCAGCAGTTACTCGGGGACTGTTAGGACCCAGTACTTC
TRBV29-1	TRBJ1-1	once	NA	CSVVRGARNTEAFF	TGCAGCGTTGTTAGGGGCGCGAGGAACACTGAAGCTTTCTTT
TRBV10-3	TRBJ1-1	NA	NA	CAISESPMEKAFF	TGTGCCATCAGTGAGTCCCCGATGGAGAAAGCTTTCTTT
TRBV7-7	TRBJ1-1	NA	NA	CASSRGGAENTEAFF	TGTGCCAGCAGCCGCGGGGGGGCTGAGAACACTGAAGCTTTCTTT
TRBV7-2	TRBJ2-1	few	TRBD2	CASSFFSSGRANEQFF	TGTGCCAGCAGCTTTTTTAGTAGCGGGAGGGCCAATGAGCAGTTCTTC
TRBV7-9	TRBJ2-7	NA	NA	CSSSPVLGEQYF	TGTTCCAGCAGCCCCGTCCTAGGAGAGCAGTACTTC
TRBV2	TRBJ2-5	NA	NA	CASRGQGPETQYF	TGTGCCAGCAGGGGACAAGGGCCAGAGACCCAGTACTTC
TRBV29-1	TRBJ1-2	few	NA	CSVGQGFDYGYTF	TGCAGCGTTGGCCAGGGGTTCGACTATGGCTACACCTTC
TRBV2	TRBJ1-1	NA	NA	CASSGRGLRTEAFF	TGTGCCAGCAGTGGGCGGGGTCTCCGCACTGAAGCTTTCTTT
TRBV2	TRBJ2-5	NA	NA	CASRRAAGALRETQYF	TGTGCCAGCAGGAGGGCAGCAGGGGCGTTACGAGAGACCCAGTACTTC
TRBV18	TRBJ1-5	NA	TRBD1	CASSPRQGESNQPQHF	TGTGCCAGCTCACCACGACAGGGGGAGAGCAATCAGCCCCAGCATTTT
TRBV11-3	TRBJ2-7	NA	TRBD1	CASSLNLGTGISYEQYF	TGTGCCAGCAGCTTAAACCTCGGGACAGGGATATCCTACGAGCAGTACTTC
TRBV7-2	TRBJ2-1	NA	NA	CASSLRRLDNNEQFF	TGTGCCAGCAGCTTACGTCGATTAGATAACAATGAGCAGTTCTTC
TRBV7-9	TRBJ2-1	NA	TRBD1	CASSHNLGQGGNEQFF	TGTGCCAGCAGCCATAACCTGGGACAGGGGGGTAATGAGCAGTTCTTC
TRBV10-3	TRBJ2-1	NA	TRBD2	CAISESGLSGRYYNEQFF	TGTGCCATCAGTGAGTCGGGGTTAAGCGGGAGGTACTACAATGAGCAGTTCTTC
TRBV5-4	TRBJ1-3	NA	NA	CASSRDTDYSGNTIYF	TGTGCCAGCAGCCGGGACACTGACTACTCTGGAAACACCATATATTTT
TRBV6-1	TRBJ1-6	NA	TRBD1	CASSLEGAISPLHF	TGTGCCAGCAGTTTGGAGGGGGCAATTTCACCCCTCCACTTT
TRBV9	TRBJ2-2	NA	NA	CASSVAPGAAGELFF	TGTGCCAGCAGCGTAGCCCCTGGGGCGGCCGGGGAGCTGTTTTTT
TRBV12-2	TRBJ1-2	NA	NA	CASRFRAGGRANYGYTF	TGTGCAAGTCGCTTCCGGGCAGGGGGCCGAGCTAACTATGGCTACACCTTC
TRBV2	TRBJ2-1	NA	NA	CASMRLGRYRVF	TGTGCCAGCATGCGTCTGGGCCGCTACCGAGTCTTC
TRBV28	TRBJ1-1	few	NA	CASTAGSAGNTEAFF	TGTGCCAGCACCGCCGGGTCGGCGGGTAACACTGAAGCTTTCTTT
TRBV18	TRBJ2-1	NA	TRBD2	CASSPVLTSGRVNEQFF	TGTGCCAGCTCACCCGTACTTACTAGCGGGAGGGTCAATGAGCAGTTCTTC